This is a list of T cell receptor beta chains from one sample in a study of T cell changes during pregnancy in multiple sclerosis. The assay was immunoSEQ multiplex PCR, and TCRdb's table has in-frame clones only and misses some. The repertoire includes approximately 66,000 clones, 92% of them detected once, and roughly 2% sits in the top ten. Sample: peripheral blood, taken in the third trimester of pregnancy. The receptors derive from a female donor in good health, enrolled as a control in a pregnancy study. CDR3s include the opening cysteine and the closing phenylalanine or tryptophan. Fields, in order: V gene, J gene, clone size, CDR3 protein. The size field is filled for only some rows; it gives once, few, many or a size class.

V gene: TRBV13
J gene: TRBJ2-3
clone size: -
CDR3 protein: CASSPPGQGRDTQYF

V gene: TRBV29-1
J gene: TRBJ2-5
clone size: -
CDR3 protein: CSTRQGQTQYF

V gene: TRBV6-5
J gene: TRBJ1-5
clone size: -
CDR3 protein: CASSDRGTQPQHF

V gene: TRBV28
J gene: TRBJ2-7
clone size: -
CDR3 protein: CASSLTFSYEQYF

V gene: TRBV7-9
J gene: TRBJ1-4
clone size: -
CDR3 protein: CASPASDYEKLFF

V gene: TRBV29-1
J gene: TRBJ2-5
clone size: once
CDR3 protein: CSGDRGRGTQYF

V gene: TRBV5-1
J gene: TRBJ1-2
clone size: -
CDR3 protein: CASSLSRAYGYTF

V gene: TRBV30
J gene: TRBJ1-1
clone size: -
CDR3 protein: CAWSTGQLNTEAFF

V gene: TRBV5-4
J gene: TRBJ1-2
clone size: -
CDR3 protein: CASSGGRGGSEYGYTF

V gene: TRBV27
J gene: TRBJ1-2
clone size: -
CDR3 protein: CASSFEQGTSYGYTF

V gene: TRBV5-4
J gene: TRBJ2-4
clone size: -
CDR3 protein: CASSLGLAGAKIAKNIQYF

V gene: TRBV7-9
J gene: TRBJ2-2
clone size: -
CDR3 protein: CASNVQLVGELFF

V gene: TRBV10-3
J gene: TRBJ1-6
clone size: few
CDR3 protein: CAIREGQWNSPLHF

V gene: TRBV4-2
J gene: TRBJ2-1
clone size: -
CDR3 protein: CASSQGSIDFYNEQFF

V gene: TRBV6-6
J gene: TRBJ2-1
clone size: once
CDR3 protein: CASSYLAGGNNEQFF

V gene: TRBV23-1
J gene: TRBJ2-1
clone size: -
CDR3 protein: CASEGINEQFF

V gene: TRBV29-1
J gene: TRBJ1-5
clone size: once
CDR3 protein: CSVNTGHGNQPQHF

V gene: TRBV28
J gene: TRBJ2-3
clone size: -
CDR3 protein: CASSHPSGGFTDTQYF

V gene: TRBV28
J gene: TRBJ2-3
clone size: once
CDR3 protein: CASTTITGQISTDTQYF

V gene: TRBV7-2
J gene: TRBJ2-3
clone size: -
CDR3 protein: CASSLGLATDTQYF

V gene: TRBV6-4
J gene: TRBJ2-1
clone size: -
CDR3 protein: CASGTSASSYNEQFF

V gene: TRBV6-5
J gene: TRBJ1-2
clone size: -
CDR3 protein: CASSPNRGINYGYTF

V gene: TRBV6-5
J gene: TRBJ1-2
clone size: -
CDR3 protein: CASSSGQGLVRYTF

V gene: TRBV19
J gene: TRBJ2-6
clone size: -
CDR3 protein: CASRGTGLPSGANVLTF

V gene: TRBV5-4
J gene: TRBJ1-4
clone size: -
CDR3 protein: CASSIGGTNEKLFF

V gene: TRBV30
J gene: TRBJ1-1
clone size: once
CDR3 protein: CAWSRGDTEAFF

V gene: TRBV6-4
J gene: TRBJ2-1
clone size: -
CDR3 protein: CASSRIAEGDEQFF

V gene: TRBV6-5
J gene: TRBJ2-1
clone size: -
CDR3 protein: CASSYASGSSYNEQFF

V gene: TRBV19
J gene: TRBJ1-2
clone size: -
CDR3 protein: CASSAAQGSYGYTF

V gene: TRBV2
J gene: TRBJ2-1
clone size: few
CDR3 protein: CASRSGNEQFF

V gene: TRBV7-7
J gene: TRBJ2-1
clone size: -
CDR3 protein: CASSLGGQTHNEQFF

V gene: TRBV15
J gene: TRBJ2-1
clone size: once
CDR3 protein: CATSISLLGEQFF

V gene: TRBV11-3
J gene: TRBJ2-7
clone size: -
CDR3 protein: CASSFSETSSEQYF

V gene: TRBV27
J gene: TRBJ2-2
clone size: -
CDR3 protein: CASRGLAYTGELFF

V gene: TRBV27
J gene: TRBJ2-3
clone size: -
CDR3 protein: CASRYDRLSTDTQYF

V gene: TRBV28
J gene: TRBJ2-7
clone size: -
CDR3 protein: CASSGHLAGSLNEQYF

V gene: TRBV5-1
J gene: TRBJ2-1
clone size: -
CDR3 protein: CASSFPGPEFF

V gene: TRBV5-4
J gene: TRBJ1-2
clone size: -
CDR3 protein: CASSPVGGADYGYTF

V gene: TRBV2
J gene: TRBJ1-5
clone size: -
CDR3 protein: CASGDRLPSQPQHF

V gene: TRBV5-1
J gene: TRBJ2-1
clone size: -
CDR3 protein: CASSGGGYNEQFF

V gene: TRBV29-1
J gene: TRBJ2-3
clone size: -
CDR3 protein: CSVSSGDGNTQYF

V gene: TRBV25-1
J gene: TRBJ2-7
clone size: -
CDR3 protein: CASSLSKTYEQYF

V gene: TRBV10-1
J gene: TRBJ1-3
clone size: -
CDR3 protein: CASSEPGEGRNTIYF

V gene: TRBV5-6
J gene: TRBJ1-5
clone size: few
CDR3 protein: CASSLRDSTPYSNQPQHF

V gene: TRBV6-6
J gene: TRBJ2-1
clone size: -
CDR3 protein: CASSPRSGGEQFF

V gene: TRBV7-2
J gene: TRBJ1-1
clone size: -
CDR3 protein: CASSLASSGWNTEAFF

V gene: TRBV4-1
J gene: TRBJ2-5
clone size: -
CDR3 protein: CASSQDPGTSGRDF

V gene: TRBV29-1
J gene: TRBJ1-1
clone size: -
CDR3 protein: CSVDTGAVGEAFF

V gene: TRBV5-4
J gene: TRBJ1-1
clone size: -
CDR3 protein: CASNYRGGNTEAFF

V gene: TRBV7-3
J gene: TRBJ2-7
clone size: -
CDR3 protein: CASSQYRGYEQYF

V gene: TRBV11-2
J gene: TRBJ2-1
clone size: -
CDR3 protein: CASSLGQAYNEQFF

V gene: TRBV14
J gene: TRBJ1-4
clone size: -
CDR3 protein: CASSQGTGGNEKLFF

V gene: TRBV5-1
J gene: TRBJ2-1
clone size: -
CDR3 protein: CASSLHGGASEQFF

V gene: TRBV2
J gene: TRBJ2-7
clone size: -
CDR3 protein: CASMEKLAGSYEQYF

V gene: TRBV27
J gene: TRBJ2-7
clone size: -
CDR3 protein: CASSKGTSGSSLYEQYF